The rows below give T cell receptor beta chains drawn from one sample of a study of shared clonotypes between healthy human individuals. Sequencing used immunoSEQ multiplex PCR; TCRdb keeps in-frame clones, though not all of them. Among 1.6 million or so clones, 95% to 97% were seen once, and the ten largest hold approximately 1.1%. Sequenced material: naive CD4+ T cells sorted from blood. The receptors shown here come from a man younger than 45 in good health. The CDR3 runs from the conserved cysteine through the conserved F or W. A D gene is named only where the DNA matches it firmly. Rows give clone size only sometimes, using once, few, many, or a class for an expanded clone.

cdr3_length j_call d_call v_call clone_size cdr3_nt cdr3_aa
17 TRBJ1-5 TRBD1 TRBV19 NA TGTGCCAGTACCCCGACAGGGGGCGACGTTGGCAATCAGCCCCAGCATTTT CASTPTGGDVGNQPQHF
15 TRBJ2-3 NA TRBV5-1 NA TGCGCCAGCAGCTTCTTAGGGGGGCAGCGAGATACGCAGTATTTT CASSFLGGQRDTQYF
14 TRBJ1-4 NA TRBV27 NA TGTGCCAGCAACTTGATCGGTCCCGGTGAAAAACTGTTTTTT CASNLIGPGEKLFF
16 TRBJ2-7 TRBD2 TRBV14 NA TGTGCCAGCAGCCAAGATCGGACTAGCGGGAGAACCGAGCAGTACTTC CASSQDRTSGRTEQYF
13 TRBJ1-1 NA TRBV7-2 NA TGTGCCAGCAGCTTTCGGGTTGGCACTGAAGCTTTCTTT CASSFRVGTEAFF
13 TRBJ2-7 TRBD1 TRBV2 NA TGTGCCAGCACGGACAGGCAACCGTACGAGCAGTACTTC CASTDRQPYEQYF
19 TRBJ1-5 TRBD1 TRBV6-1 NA TGTGCCAGCAGTGAATGGCTATTTACCGGGACAGGGATTCGGCAGCCCCAGCATTTT CASSEWLFTGTGIRQPQHF
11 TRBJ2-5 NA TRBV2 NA TGTGCCAGCAGAGGTGAAGAGACCCAGTACTTC CASRGEETQYF
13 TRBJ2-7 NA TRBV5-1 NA TGCGCCAGCAGCCGGGACATTTTATACGAGCAGTACTTC CASSRDILYEQYF
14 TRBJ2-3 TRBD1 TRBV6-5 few TGTGCCAGCAGTTACCCGGCAGGGGGAAATACGCAGTATTTT CASSYPAGGNTQYF
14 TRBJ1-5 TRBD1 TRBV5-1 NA TGCGCCAGCAGCCCGGGACAGGTGAATCAGCCCCAGCATTTT CASSPGQVNQPQHF
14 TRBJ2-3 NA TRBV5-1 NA TGCGCCAGCAGCTTGGGGGGAGCGACAGATACGCAGTATTTT CASSLGGATDTQYF
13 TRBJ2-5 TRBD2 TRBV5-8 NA TGTGCCAGCAGGGTAGCGGGAGTGGAGACCCAGTACTTC CASRVAGVETQYF
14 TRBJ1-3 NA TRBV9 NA TGTGCCAGCAGCGTCTCAGCCTTTGGAAACACCATATATTTT CASSVSAFGNTIYF
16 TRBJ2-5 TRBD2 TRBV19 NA TGTGCCAGTAGTATATTGACTAGCGGGAGGGCCGAGACCCAGTACTTC CASSILTSGRAETQYF
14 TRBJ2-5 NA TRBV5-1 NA TGCGCCAGCAGCTTGGTTAAGGTACAAGAGACCCAGTACTTC CASSLVKVQETQYF
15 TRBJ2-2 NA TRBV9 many TGTGCCAGCAGCGTTCTCGGGTCCCAGATAGGGGAGCTGTTTTTT CASSVLGSQIGELFF
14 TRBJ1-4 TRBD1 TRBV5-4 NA TGTGCCAGCAGCTTGGGACAGGGTCGCGAAAAACTGTTTTTT CASSLGQGREKLFF
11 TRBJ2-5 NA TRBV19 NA TGTGCCAGTAGTGCCGGAGAGACCCAGTACTTC CASSAGETQYF
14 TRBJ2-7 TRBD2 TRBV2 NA TGTGCCAGCAGAGCGGGGAGCACTCCAGACGAGCAGTACTTC CASRAGSTPDEQYF
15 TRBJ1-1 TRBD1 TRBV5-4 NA TGTGCCAGCAGCTTGGCGGGACAGGTGAACACTGAAGCTTTCTTT CASSLAGQVNTEAFF
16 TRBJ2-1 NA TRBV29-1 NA TGCAGCGTTGAGATTGGTCCTGTTAGCTCCTACAATGAGCAGTTCTTC CSVEIGPVSSYNEQFF
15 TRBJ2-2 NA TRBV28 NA TGTGCCAGCAGTTTCTCCCCTCAGAACACCGGGGAGCTGTTTTTT CASSFSPQNTGELFF
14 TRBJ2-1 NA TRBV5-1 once TGCGCCAGCAGCTTGGAATCACAGTCCCATGAGCAGTTCTTC CASSLESQSHEQFF
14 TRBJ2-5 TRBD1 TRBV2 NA TGTGCCAGCAGGGGACAGGGGGTGAAAGAGACCCAGTACTTC CASRGQGVKETQYF
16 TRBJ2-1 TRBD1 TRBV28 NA TGTGCCAGCAGGATGATGGACAGGGGGACATACAATGAGCAGTTCTTC CASRMMDRGTYNEQFF
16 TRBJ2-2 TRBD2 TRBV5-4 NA TGTGCCAGCAGCTTGGCTAGCGGGAGGGTAGGCGGGGAGCTGTTTTTT CASSLASGRVGGELFF
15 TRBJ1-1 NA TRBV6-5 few TGTGCCAGCAGTTACCACAGGGAGGGGAACACTGAAGCTTTCTTT CASSYHREGNTEAFF
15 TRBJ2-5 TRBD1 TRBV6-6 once TGTGCCAGCAGTTATCCGGGACAGGGGAAAGAGACCCAGTACTTC CASSYPGQGKETQYF
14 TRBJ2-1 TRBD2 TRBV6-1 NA TGTGCCAGCAGTGAACTAGCGGGATACAATGAGCAGTTCTTC CASSELAGYNEQFF
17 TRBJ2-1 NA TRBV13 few TGTGCCAGCAGCCCACCGAAGGAGACAGGCTCCTACAATGAGCAGTTCTTC CASSPPKETGSYNEQFF
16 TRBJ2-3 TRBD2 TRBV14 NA TGTGCCAGCAGCCAAGGGACTAGCGGGAGGGCAGATACGCAGTATTTT CASSQGTSGRADTQYF